A few counts support the clone carrying this T cell receptor (beta chain). Its antigen is unknown. Exclusion of patients followed from uncontrolled infection, other autoimmune disease, pregnancy or lactation. Each diagnosis drew on symptoms, thyroxine, TRAb, thyroid ultrasound and orbital computed tomography findings. The sample comes from a study of T cells in Graves' hyperthyroidism and ophthalmopathy. This CDR3 is built from 15 residues. From germline, CDR1 is KGHDR and CDR2 SFDVKD. Trimming shortened V by 0 bases and J by 2 bases, and 9 bases separated the two germline ends. Amplified TCR beta CDR3 regions derived from RNA transcripts. A first-round RT-PCR of the TCR CDR3 used the HTBI primer set. MiXCR, run by TCRdb on the multiplex PCR reads, gives a single entry per CDR3 protein. The sample has hundreds of thousands of distinct CDR3 sequences; 16% are singletons. Findings and caveats of the study: Within blood appeared most thyroid clonotypes that had expanded above 0.001.

The sample taken for sequencing was blood. The chain combines TRBV24-1 with TRBJ2-5; TRBD2 might be the D (6 bases). The TCR sequence derives from a woman aged 18-29 years with Graves' hyperthyroidism. The CDR3 DNA is TGTGCCACCAGTGATTTGCGCGGGGATCAAGAGACCCAGTACTTC. Its protein is CATSDLRGDQETQYF.